The 4 T cell receptor beta chains listed next were all sequenced from one sample in a study of neurological immune-mediated disorders. TCRdb reprocessed the 5' RACE reads via MiXCR and lists one record per CDR3 protein. This sample has under 35,000 distinct CDR3 sequences, with approximately 20% found just once. Input material: CD4+ T cells from blood. These receptors originate from a man aged 45 to 65 with HTLV-1-associated myelopathy (HAM/TSP).

This clonotype came up many times. The chain joins TRBV20-1 to TRBJ1-1; D is unresolved. The CDR3 runs to 14 residues. Germline-derived CDR1 and CDR2 are DFQATT and SNEGSKA (reference sequence). Trimming left V 5 bases short and J 3 bases short, with 16 bases between. This CDR3 is CSAPSGTYHTEAFF. CDR3 nucleotide sequence: TGCAGTGCTCCCTCGGGCACCTATCACACTGAAGCTTTCTTT.

This clonotype was counted at least ten times. This sequence joins TRBV6-6 and TRBJ1-5; D is unresolved. The V end lost 4 bases, the J end lost 0 bases, and 10 bases lay between the germline ends. The CDR3 runs 15 residues. CDR1 is MNHNY, CDR2 SVGAGI, per germline (reference sequence). The CDR3 sequence: CASSSGGTSNQPQHF. Here the CDR3 DNA reads TGTGCCAGCAGTTCTGGCGGAACTAGCAATCAGCCCCAGCATTTT.

This clonotype has more than one count but fewer than ten. The DNA for the CDR3 is TGTGCCACCAGTGATCCCGGGACAGAACGCCCAGATACGCAGTATTTT. Translating it yields CATSDPGTERPDTQYF. The chain couples TRBV24-1 to TRBJ2-3, with 7 bases that match TRBD1. This CDR3 is 16 amino acids long. Germline trimming cut 3 bases from V and 4 bases from J; bases unmatched to any gene: 9. The germline gives CDR1 KGHDR, CDR2 SFDVKD.

There are many counts of this clonotype. This chain joins TRBV29-1 and TRBJ2-2; D remains unclear. CDR1 SQVTM and CDR2 ANQGSEA come from the germline V gene. Between the trimmed V and J ends, which lost 8 bases and 0 bases, there was a span of 13 bases. CDR3 length: 14 amino acids. CDR3 protein: CSTKSGSNTGELFF. CDR3 sequence (DNA): TGCAGCACTAAGTCAGGATCGAACACCGGGGAGCTGTTTTTT.